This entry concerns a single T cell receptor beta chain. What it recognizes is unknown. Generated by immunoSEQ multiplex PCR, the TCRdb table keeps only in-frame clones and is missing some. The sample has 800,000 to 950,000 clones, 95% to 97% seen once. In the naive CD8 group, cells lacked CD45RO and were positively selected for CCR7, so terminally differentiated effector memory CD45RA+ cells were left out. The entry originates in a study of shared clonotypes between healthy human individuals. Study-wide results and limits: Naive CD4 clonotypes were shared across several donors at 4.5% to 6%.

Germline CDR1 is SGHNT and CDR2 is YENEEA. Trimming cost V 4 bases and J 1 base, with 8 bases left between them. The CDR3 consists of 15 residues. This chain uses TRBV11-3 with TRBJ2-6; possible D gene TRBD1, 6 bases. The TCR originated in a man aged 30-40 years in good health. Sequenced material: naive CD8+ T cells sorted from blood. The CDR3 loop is CASSSGESGANVLTF. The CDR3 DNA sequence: TGTGCCAGCAGCTCAGGGGAGTCTGGGGCCAACGTCCTGACTTTC.